Detailed here is one TCR beta chain. What it recognizes is unknown. A second PCR of 7 to 11 cycles used a sample-barcoded 5' primer and a J-beta primer mix. TCRdb used MiXCR to reprocess the 5' RACE reads, holding one entry per CDR3 protein. The data contain about 620,000 distinct CDR3 sequences, more than 20% of them singletons. Per-sample PBMC isolation yielded at least 6 million cells. Samples each yielded at least 5.5 micrograms of total RNA. These data belong to a study of blood T cells in healthy people across ages. Overall study findings and caveats: The study regarded diversity estimates from one million T cells as underestimates.

The receptor's source is a man between 65 and 85 years old in good health. The sequenced sample consisted of blood.

This chain's CDR3 is CASSVPKSNEKLFF. The CDR3 DNA sequence: TGTGCCAGCAGCGTACCAAAATCTAATGAAAAACTGTTTTTT. This chain links TRBV7-9 with TRBJ1-4; D remains unclear. This CDR3 is 14 amino acids long. Germline CDR1 reads SEHNR; CDR2 reads FQNEAQ (reference sequence). V was trimmed by 5 bases and J by 3 bases, leaving 10 bases between them.